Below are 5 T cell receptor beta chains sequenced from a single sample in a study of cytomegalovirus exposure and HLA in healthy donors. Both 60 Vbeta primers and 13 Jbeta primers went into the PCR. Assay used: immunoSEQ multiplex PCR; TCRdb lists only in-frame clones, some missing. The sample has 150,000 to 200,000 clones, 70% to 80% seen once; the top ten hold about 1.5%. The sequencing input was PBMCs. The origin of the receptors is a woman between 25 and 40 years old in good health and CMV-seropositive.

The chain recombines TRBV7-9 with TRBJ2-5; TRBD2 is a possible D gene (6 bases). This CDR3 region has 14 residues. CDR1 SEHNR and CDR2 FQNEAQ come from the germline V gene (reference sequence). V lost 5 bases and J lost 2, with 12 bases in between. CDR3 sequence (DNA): TGTGCCAGCAGCGCAGCGGGCCGGCAAGAGACCCAGTACTTC. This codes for CASSAAGRQETQYF.

The CDR3 bases are TGCAGCGTTCTATATGGGTCGGGGGTGAACACCGGGGAGCTGTTTTTT. It translates to CSVLYGSGVNTGELFF. This chain links TRBV29-1 with TRBJ2-2; tentative D call: TRBD2 (6 bases). The ends were cut back, 5 bases at V and 1 base at J, with 17 bases in the middle. Germline lookup yields CDR1 SQVTM and CDR2 ANQGSEA. The CDR3 runs 16 residues.

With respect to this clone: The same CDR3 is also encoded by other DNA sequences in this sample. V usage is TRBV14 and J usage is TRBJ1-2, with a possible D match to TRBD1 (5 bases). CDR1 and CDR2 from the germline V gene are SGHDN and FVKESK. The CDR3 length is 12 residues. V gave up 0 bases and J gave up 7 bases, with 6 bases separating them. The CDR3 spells CASSQDRVGYTF. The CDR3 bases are TGTGCCAGCAGCCAAGACAGGGTTGGCTACACCTTC.

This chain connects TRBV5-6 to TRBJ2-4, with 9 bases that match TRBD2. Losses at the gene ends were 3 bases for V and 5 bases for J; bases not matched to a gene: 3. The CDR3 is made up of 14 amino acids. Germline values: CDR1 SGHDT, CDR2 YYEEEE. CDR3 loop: CASSSIAGENIQYF. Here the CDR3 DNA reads TGTGCCAGCAGCTCCATAGCGGGAGAAAACATTCAGTACTTC.

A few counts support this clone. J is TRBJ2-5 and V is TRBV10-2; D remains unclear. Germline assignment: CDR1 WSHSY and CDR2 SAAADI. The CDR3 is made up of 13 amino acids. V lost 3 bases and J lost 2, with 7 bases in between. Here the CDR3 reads CASSEIAQETQYF. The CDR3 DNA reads TGCGCCAGCAGTGAAATAGCTCAAGAGACCCAGTACTTC.